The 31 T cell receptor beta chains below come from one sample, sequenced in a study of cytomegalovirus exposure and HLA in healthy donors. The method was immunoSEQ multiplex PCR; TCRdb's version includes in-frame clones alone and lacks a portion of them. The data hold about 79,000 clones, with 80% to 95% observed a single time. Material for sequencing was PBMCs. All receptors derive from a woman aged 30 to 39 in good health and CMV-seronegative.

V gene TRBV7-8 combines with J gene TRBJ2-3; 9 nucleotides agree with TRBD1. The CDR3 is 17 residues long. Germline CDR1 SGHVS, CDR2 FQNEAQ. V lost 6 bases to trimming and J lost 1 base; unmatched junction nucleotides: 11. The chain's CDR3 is CASRGTGGPTRTDTQYF. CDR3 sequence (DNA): TGTGCCAGCAGGGGAACAGGGGGCCCAACCCGCACAGATACGCAGTATTTT.

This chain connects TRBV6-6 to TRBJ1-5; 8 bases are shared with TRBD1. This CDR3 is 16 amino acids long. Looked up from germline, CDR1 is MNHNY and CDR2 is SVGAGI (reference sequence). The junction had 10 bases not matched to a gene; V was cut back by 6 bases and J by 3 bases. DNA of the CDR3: TGTGCCAGCAGCCCCTCCAGGGGGCAGCCCAATCAGCCCCAGCATTTT. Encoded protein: CASSPSRGQPNQPQHF.

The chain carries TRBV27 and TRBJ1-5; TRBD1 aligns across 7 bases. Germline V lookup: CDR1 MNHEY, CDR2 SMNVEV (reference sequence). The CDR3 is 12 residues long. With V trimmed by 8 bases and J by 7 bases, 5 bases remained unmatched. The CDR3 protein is CASSDRNQPQHF. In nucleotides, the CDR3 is TGTGCCAGCTCGGACAGGAACCAGCCCCAGCATTTT.

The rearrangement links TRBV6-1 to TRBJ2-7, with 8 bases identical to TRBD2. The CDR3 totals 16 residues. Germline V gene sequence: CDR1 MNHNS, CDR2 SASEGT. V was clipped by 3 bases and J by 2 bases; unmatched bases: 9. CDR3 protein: CASSELASGPPYEQYF. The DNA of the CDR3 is TGTGCCAGCAGTGAGCTGGCTAGCGGGCCCCCCTACGAGCAGTACTTC.

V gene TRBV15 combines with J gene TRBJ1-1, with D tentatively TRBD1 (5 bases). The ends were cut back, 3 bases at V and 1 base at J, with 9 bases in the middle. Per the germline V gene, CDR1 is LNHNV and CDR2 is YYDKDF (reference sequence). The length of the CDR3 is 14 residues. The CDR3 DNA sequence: TGTGCCACCAGCAGGGACACAGGGAACACTGAAGCTTTCTTT. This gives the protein CATSRDTGNTEAFF.

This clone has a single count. In DNA, the CDR3 is TGCGCCAGCAGCCAATATTTCGCGGGGGCCTACGAGCAGTACTTC. Amino acids: CASSQYFAGAYEQYF. The chain uses TRBV4-3 and TRBJ2-7; 7 bases map to TRBD2. This CDR3 is built from 15 residues. The V and J ends lost 2 bases and 2 bases, in that order; junction bases with no gene match: 6. CDR1 is LGHNA and CDR2 is YSLEER in the germline V gene.

CDR3 amino acids: CASSLRTGYQETQYF. The CDR3 DNA reads TGTGCCAGCTCACTTCGGACAGGGTACCAAGAGACCCAGTACTTC. The chain links TRBV18 to TRBJ2-5; 8 bases line up with TRBD1. J gave up 0 bases and V 4 bases, and 4 bases lay outside the gene matches. Germline V gene sequence: CDR1 KGHSH, CDR2 LQKENI. The CDR3 loop spans 15 amino acids.

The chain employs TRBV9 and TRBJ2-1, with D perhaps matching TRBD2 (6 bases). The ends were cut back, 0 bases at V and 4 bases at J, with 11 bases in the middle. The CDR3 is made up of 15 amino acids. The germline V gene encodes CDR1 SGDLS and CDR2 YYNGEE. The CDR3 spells CASSVGLAIYNEQFF. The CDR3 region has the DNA TGTGCCAGCAGCGTAGGGCTAGCGATTTACAATGAGCAGTTCTTC.

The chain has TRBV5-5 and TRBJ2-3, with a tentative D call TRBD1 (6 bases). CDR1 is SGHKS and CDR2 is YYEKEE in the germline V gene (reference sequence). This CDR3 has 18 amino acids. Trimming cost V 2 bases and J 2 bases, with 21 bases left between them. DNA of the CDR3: TGTGCCAGCAGCTTCTGGCTTACAGGGTCACTGTACACAGATACGCAGTATTTT. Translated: CASSFWLTGSLYTDTQYF.

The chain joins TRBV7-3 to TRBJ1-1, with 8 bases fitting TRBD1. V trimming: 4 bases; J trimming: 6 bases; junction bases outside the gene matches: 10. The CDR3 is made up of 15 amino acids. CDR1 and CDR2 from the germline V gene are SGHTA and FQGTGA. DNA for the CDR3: TGTGCCAGCAGCTCGTCCGCCGGGACAGGAGCTGAAGCTTTCTTT. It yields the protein CASSSSAGTGAEAFF.

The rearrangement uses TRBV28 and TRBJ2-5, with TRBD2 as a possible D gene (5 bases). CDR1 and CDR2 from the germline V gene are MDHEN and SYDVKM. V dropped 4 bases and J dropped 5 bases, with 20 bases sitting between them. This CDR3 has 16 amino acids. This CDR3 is CASSWVRRGSGETQYF. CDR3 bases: TGTGCCAGCAGTTGGGTCCGGCGAGGGTCTGGGGAGACCCAGTACTTC.

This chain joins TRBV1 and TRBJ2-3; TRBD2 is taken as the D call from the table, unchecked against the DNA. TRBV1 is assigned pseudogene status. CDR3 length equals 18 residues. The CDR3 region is CTSSRQAGAGVVTDTQYF. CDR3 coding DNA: TGCACCAGCAGCCGACAGGCGGGAGCGGGAGTCGTTACAGATACGCAGTATTTT.

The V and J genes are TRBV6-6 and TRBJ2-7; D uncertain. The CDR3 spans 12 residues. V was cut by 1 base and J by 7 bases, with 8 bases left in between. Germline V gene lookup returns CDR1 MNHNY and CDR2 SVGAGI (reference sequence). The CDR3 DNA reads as TGTGCCAGCAGTTACTGGGCAGAAGAGCAGTACTTC. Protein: CASSYWAEEQYF.

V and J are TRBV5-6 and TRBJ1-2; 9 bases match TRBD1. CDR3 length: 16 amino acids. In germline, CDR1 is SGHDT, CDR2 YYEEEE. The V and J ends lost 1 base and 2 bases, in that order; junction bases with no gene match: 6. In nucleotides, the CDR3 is TGTGCCAGCAGCTTGTACCGGGACAGGGTGAACTATGGCTACACCTTC. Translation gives CASSLYRDRVNYGYTF.

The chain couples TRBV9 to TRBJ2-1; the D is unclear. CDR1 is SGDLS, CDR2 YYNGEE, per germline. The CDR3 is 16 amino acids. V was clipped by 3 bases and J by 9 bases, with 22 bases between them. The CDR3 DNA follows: TGTGCCAGCAGCGCCATGAGACTCCCCTCCCCGGGTGAGCAGTTCTTC. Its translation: CASSAMRLPSPGEQFF.

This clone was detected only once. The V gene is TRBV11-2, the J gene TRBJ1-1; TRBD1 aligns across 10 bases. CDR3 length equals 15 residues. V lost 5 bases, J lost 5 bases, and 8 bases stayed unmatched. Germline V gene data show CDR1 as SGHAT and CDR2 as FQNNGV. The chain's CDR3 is CASSIRQGARTEAFF. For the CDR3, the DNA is TGTGCCAGCAGCATAAGACAGGGGGCGAGAACTGAAGCTTTCTTT.

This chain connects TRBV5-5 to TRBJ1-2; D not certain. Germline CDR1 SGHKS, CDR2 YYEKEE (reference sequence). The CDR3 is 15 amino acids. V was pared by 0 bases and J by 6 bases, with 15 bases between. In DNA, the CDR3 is TGTGCCAGCAGCTTGGTGGGGAGTATTGGACATGGCTACACCTTC. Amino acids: CASSLVGSIGHGYTF.

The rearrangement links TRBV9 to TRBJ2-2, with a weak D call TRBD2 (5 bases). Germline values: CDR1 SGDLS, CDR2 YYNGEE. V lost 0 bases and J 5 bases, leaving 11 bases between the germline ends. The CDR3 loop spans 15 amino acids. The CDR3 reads CASSVAGRGTGELFF. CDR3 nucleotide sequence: TGTGCCAGCAGCGTAGCCGGCCGAGGGACCGGGGAGCTGTTTTTT.

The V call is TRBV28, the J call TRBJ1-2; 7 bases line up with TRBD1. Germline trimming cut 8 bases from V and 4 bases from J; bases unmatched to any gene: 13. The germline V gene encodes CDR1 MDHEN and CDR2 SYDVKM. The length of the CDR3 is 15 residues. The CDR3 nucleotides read TGTGCCAGCTACCGTCCCCTACAGGGGACCTATGGCTACACCTTC. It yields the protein CASYRPLQGTYGYTF.

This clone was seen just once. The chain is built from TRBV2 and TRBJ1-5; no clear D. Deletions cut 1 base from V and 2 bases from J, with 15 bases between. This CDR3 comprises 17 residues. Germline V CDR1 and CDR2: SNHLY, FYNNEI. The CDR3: CASSEDRGLRRNQPQHF. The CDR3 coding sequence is TGTGCCAGCAGTGAAGATCGAGGGTTGAGGCGCAATCAGCCCCAGCATTTT. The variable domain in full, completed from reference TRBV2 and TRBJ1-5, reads EPEVTQTPSHQVTQMGQEVILRCVPISNHLYFYWYRQILGQKVEFLVSFYNNEISEKSEIFDDQFSVERPDGSNFTLKIRSTKLEDSAMYFCASSEDRGLRRNQPQHFGDGTRLSIL.

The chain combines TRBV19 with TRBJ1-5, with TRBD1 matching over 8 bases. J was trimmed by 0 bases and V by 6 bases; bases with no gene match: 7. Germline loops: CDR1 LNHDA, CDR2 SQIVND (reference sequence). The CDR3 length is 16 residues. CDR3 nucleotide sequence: TGTGCCAGTAGAACCGGGACAGGAAATAGCAATCAGCCCCAGCATTTT. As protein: CASRTGTGNSNQPQHF.

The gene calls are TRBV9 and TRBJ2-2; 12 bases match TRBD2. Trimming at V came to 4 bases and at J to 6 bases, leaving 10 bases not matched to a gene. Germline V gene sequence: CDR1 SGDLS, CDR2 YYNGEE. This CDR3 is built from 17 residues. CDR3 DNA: TGTGCCAGCAGCCCCTATAGACTAGCGGGAGTGGCCGGGGAGCTGTTTTTT. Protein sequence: CASSPYRLAGVAGELFF.

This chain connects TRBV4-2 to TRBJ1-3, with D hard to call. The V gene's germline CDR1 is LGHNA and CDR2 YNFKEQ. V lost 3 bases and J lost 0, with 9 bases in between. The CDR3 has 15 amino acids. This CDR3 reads CASSHRGASGNTIYF. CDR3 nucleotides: TGTGCCAGCAGCCACCGGGGAGCCTCTGGAAACACCATATATTTT.

The CDR3 DNA follows: TGTGCCACCAGCAGAGATATCGAGGGGGCGCCTGAAGCTTTCTTT. Translation gives CATSRDIEGAPEAFF. V usage is TRBV15 and J usage is TRBJ1-1; 7 bases are a match to TRBD1. After removal of 0 bases from V and 6 bases from J, the junction contained 7 bases not matched to a gene. The CDR3 covers 15 residues. The V gene's germline CDR1 is LNHNV and CDR2 YYDKDF (reference sequence).

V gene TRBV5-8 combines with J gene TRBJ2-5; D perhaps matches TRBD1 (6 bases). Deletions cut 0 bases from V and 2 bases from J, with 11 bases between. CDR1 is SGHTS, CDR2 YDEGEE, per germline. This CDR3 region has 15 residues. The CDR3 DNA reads TGTGCCAGCAGCTTGGGCCGGACAGTTCAAGAGACCCAGTACTTC. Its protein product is CASSLGRTVQETQYF.

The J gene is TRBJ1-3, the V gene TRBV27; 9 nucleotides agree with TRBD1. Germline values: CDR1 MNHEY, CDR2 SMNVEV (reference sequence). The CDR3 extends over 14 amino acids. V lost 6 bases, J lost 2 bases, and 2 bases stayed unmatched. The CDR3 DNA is TGTGCCAGCAGAAGGACAGGGGCTGGAAACACCATATATTTT. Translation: CASRRTGAGNTIYF.

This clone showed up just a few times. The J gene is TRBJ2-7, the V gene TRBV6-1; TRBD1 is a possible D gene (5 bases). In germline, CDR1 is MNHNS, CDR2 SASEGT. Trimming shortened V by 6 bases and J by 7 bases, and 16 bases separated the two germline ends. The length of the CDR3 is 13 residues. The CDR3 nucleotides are TGTGCCAGCAGAGCTCGGGCAGGGCGGGAGCAGTACTTC. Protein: CASRARAGREQYF.

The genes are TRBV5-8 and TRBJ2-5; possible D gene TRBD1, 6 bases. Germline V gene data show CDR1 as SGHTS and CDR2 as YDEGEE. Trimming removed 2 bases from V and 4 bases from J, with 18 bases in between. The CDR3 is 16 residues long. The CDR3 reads CASSFLFTGQRETQYF. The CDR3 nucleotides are TGTGCCAGCAGCTTCCTCTTTACAGGGCAGAGAGAGACCCAGTACTTC.

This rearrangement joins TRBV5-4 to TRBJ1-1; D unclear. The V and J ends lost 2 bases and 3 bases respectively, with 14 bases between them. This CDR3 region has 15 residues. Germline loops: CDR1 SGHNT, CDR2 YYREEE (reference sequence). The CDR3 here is CASSLASTLHTEAFF. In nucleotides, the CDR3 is TGTGCCAGCAGCTTAGCCTCCACCCTACACACTGAAGCTTTCTTT.

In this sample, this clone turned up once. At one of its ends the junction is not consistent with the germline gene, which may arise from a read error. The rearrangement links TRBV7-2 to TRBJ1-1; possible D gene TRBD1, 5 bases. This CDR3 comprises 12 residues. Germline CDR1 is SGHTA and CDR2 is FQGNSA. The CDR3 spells CASSLGQISFGF. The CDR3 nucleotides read TGTGCCAGCAGCTTAGGACAGATAAGCTTTGGCTTT.

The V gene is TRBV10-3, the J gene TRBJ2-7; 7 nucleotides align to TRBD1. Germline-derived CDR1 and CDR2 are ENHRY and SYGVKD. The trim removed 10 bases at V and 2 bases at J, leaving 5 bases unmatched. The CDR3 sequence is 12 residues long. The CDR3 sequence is CATSTGAYEQYF. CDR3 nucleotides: TGTGCCACCTCCACAGGGGCCTACGAGCAGTACTTC.